Following are 31 T cell receptor beta chains from one sample sequenced in a study of CD8 T cells in Susac syndrome. The authors reverse transcribed about 0.5 to 1 ug RNA with random hexamers. TCRdb called the immunoSEQ multiplex PCR reads again in MiXCR, with one record for every CDR3 protein. The table records approximately 210,000 distinct CDR3 sequences, about 94% of them present only once. Sequencing was carried out using CD4+ T cells from PBMCs. Receptors originate from a human donor with Susac syndrome.

The CDR3 coding sequence is TGCGCCAGCAGCTTCGGGACAGGGGGCGCGCAAGACTATGGCTACACCTTC. The encoded protein is CASSFGTGGAQDYGYTF. V gene TRBV5-1 combines with J gene TRBJ1-2; TRBD1 matches at 12 bases. CDR3 length: 17 residues. Germline V gene data show CDR1 as SGHRS and CDR2 as YFSETQ. With V trimmed by 2 bases and J by 3 bases, 8 bases remained unmatched.

CDR3 in amino acids: CAFFVGDGYTF. As DNA, the CDR3 is TGTGCCTTTTTCGTGGGTGATGGCTACACCTTC. The rearrangement joins TRBV30 to TRBJ1-2; D unclear. The CDR3 length is 11 residues. CDR1 GTSNPN and CDR2 SVGIG come from the germline V gene (reference sequence). V dropped 7 bases and J dropped 6 bases, with 12 bases sitting between them.

The rearrangement joins TRBV4-3 to TRBJ2-7; tentatively, D is TRBD2 (5 bases). The V end was cut by 4 bases, the J end by 6 bases, with 16 bases between. Germline V gene data show CDR1 as LGHNA and CDR2 as YSLEER. The CDR3 has 14 residues. DNA of the CDR3: TGCGCCAGCAGCCTTACCCCTGCGGGCGGCGAGCAGTACTTC. Its translation: CASSLTPAGGEQYF.

The V gene is TRBV6-1, the J gene TRBJ1-2; TRBD1 matches 10 bases. This CDR3 spans 16 amino acids. From germline, CDR1 is MNHNS and CDR2 SASEGT. The V segment lost 3 bases and the J segment 3 bases; nucleotides outside the gene matches: 7. The DNA for the CDR3 is TGTGCCAGCAGTGATTTCCGGGACAGGGGAGACTATGGCTACACCTTC. Translation: CASSDFRDRGDYGYTF.

The chain joins TRBV20-1 to TRBJ1-2; D perhaps matches TRBD1 (5 bases). Trimming shortened V by 5 bases and J by 7 bases, and 17 bases separated the two germline ends. Germline assignment: CDR1 DFQATT and CDR2 SNEGSKA (reference sequence). This CDR3 comprises 13 residues. CDR3 protein: CSAAPRGVGGYTF. The CDR3 DNA reads TGCAGTGCTGCTCCTCGGGGGGTCGGTGGCTACACCTTC.

This clonotype was detected only a few times. V and J are TRBV20-1 and TRBJ1-1; D gene unclear. CDR3 size: 12 residues. The germline CDR1 and CDR2 sequences are DFQATT and SNEGSKA (reference sequence). V gave up 3 bases and J gave up 0 bases, with 5 bases separating them. DNA for the CDR3: TGCAGTGCTAGCGGCATGAACACTGAAGCTTTCTTT. Its protein product is CSASGMNTEAFF.

This rearrangement joins TRBV20-1 to TRBJ1-6; D remains ambiguous. CDR1 is DFQATT and CDR2 is SNEGSKA in the germline V gene (reference sequence). CDR3 length equals 12 residues. V was shortened by 3 bases and J by 1 base, with 1 base between the two germline ends. The CDR3 DNA follows: TGCAGTGCTAGTTCCTATAATTCACCCCTCCACTTT. Amino acid sequence: CSASSYNSPLHF.

The V gene is TRBV4-3, the J gene TRBJ2-7, with D perhaps matching TRBD2 (6 bases). V was pared by 4 bases and J by 2 bases, with 12 bases between. Germline V CDR1 and CDR2: LGHNA, YSLEER. The CDR3 consists of 14 residues. CDR3 sequence: CASSRTPGAYEQYF. The CDR3 DNA is TGCGCCAGCAGCCGGACTCCGGGGGCCTACGAGCAGTACTTC.

CDR3 residues: CASRTSGGLSYNEQFF. The CDR3 DNA sequence: TGTGCCAGCAGGACTAGCGGGGGCCTCTCCTACAATGAGCAGTTCTTC. The gene calls are TRBV5-4 and TRBJ2-1; TRBD2 agrees at 12 bases. This CDR3 is 16 amino acids long. Per the germline V gene, CDR1 is SGHNT and CDR2 is YYREEE (reference sequence). V shed 5 bases, J shed 0 bases, and the junction held 3 bases outside the gene matches.

V usage is TRBV9 and J usage is TRBJ1-4; 9 bases map to TRBD1. Germline V gene sequence: CDR1 SGDLS, CDR2 YYNGEE. The CDR3 spans 15 residues. J gave up 7 bases and V 4 bases, and 8 bases lay outside the gene matches. The CDR3 here is CASSPRGTGSEKLFF. CDR3 bases: TGTGCCAGCAGCCCCCGTGGGACAGGGAGTGAAAAACTGTTTTTT.

This clonotype came up a few times. The gene calls are TRBV11-2 and TRBJ1-2, with D possibly being TRBD1 (5 bases). Trimming pared 5 bases from V and 0 bases from J, leaving 16 bases between. Germline V lookup: CDR1 SGHAT, CDR2 FQNNGV. This CDR3 contains 16 residues. CDR3 nucleotides: TGTGCCAGCAGCCCAAGAAGCGGGGGGGCTAACTATGGCTACACCTTC. Translated: CASSPRSGGANYGYTF.

V gene TRBV12-3 or TRBV12-4 combines with J gene TRBJ2-2; 8 nucleotides match TRBD1. This CDR3 is 14 amino acids long. The V and J ends lost 4 bases and 6 bases, in that order; junction bases with no gene match: 4. The CDR3: CASSSSGGPGELFF. CDR3 sequence (DNA): TGTGCCAGCAGTTCCTCAGGGGGCCCCGGGGAGCTGTTTTTT.

This clonotype has a handful of counts. The rearrangement joins TRBV29-1 to TRBJ2-5; 9 bases align to TRBD1. Germline CDR1 is SQVTM and CDR2 is ANQGSEA. V lost 6 bases and J lost 4; bases outside the gene matches: 0. This CDR3 is 11 amino acids long. CDR3 protein: CSVGQGETQYF. In DNA, the CDR3 is TGCAGCGTGGGACAGGGAGAGACCCAGTACTTC.

The genes are TRBV6-5 and TRBJ1-6; TRBD1 might be the D (5 bases). The germline V gene has CDR1 MNHEY and CDR2 SVGAGI. V lost 6 bases, J lost 5 bases, and 14 bases lay in between. The length of the CDR3 is 15 residues. The CDR3 protein is CASRGWGGNNSPLHF. The CDR3 DNA reads TGTGCCAGCAGGGGGTGGGGGGGTAATAATTCACCCCTCCACTTT.

Only one count was recorded for this clonotype. The chain has TRBV30 and TRBJ1-4, with a possible D match to TRBD1 (6 bases). The CDR3 contains 12 residues. Looked up from germline, CDR1 is GTSNPN and CDR2 is SVGIG (reference sequence). V lost 2 bases and J lost 8, with 9 bases in between. The CDR3 protein is CAWSTGWEKLFF. DNA of the CDR3: TGTGCCTGGAGTACAGGGTGGGAAAAACTGTTTTTT.

This clonotype occurred once. The chain has TRBV12-5 and TRBJ2-3, with D unclear. CDR3 size: 13 residues. The V gene's germline CDR1 is LGHNT and CDR2 FRNRAP. The germline V and J ends were trimmed by 5 bases and 0 bases, with 6 bases remaining between them. The CDR3 DNA reads TGTGCTAGTGGTCTTGACAGCACAGATACGCAGTATTTT. Translated, it gives CASGLDSTDTQYF. Variable domain in full (rest from reference TRBV12-5 and TRBJ2-3): DARVTQTPRHKVTEMGQEVTMRCQPILGHNTVFWYRQTMMQGLELLAYFRNRAPLDDSGMPKDRFSAEMPDATLATLKIQPSEPRDSAVYFCASGLDSTDTQYFGPGTRLTVL.

With respect to this clonotype: At one boundary the junction diverges from the germline segment, which might be a read error. The rearrangement uses TRBV20-1 and TRBJ1-5; 9 positions agree with TRBD1. Germline values: CDR1 DFQATT, CDR2 SNEGSKA (reference sequence). The CDR3 sequence is 18 residues long. CDR3 bases: TGCAGTGCTCCGGCTGCCGGACAGGGGTTCAGGAGCAATCAGCCCCACCATTTT. Translating it yields CSAPAAGQGFRSNQPHHF.

The chain couples TRBV20-1 to TRBJ1-1; possible D gene TRBD1, 5 bases. CDR3 length equals 15 residues. V lost 3 bases and J lost 5, with 19 bases in between. In germline, CDR1 is DFQATT, CDR2 SNEGSKA (reference sequence). CDR3 DNA: TGCAGTGCTAGGTCACCGGGACCGGATTGGACTGAAGCTTTCTTT. Translation gives CSARSPGPDWTEAFF.

The V gene is TRBV5-1, the J gene TRBJ1-1, with D uncertain. V was cut by 8 bases and J by 4 bases, with 21 bases left in between. There are 15 residues in the CDR3. CDR1 is SGHRS and CDR2 is YFSETQ in the germline V gene. CDR3 sequence (DNA): TGCGCCAGTTACCTCGGAACGGCCCCTGGCACTGAAGCTTTCTTT. Residues: CASYLGTAPGTEAFF.

The chain employs TRBV7-2 and TRBJ2-4; 10 nucleotides align to TRBD2. CDR1 SGHTA and CDR2 FQGNSA come from the germline V gene. The CDR3 loop spans 15 amino acids. V gave up 3 bases and J gave up 8 bases; unmatched junction bases: 7. CDR3 sequence: CASSLRGAGGDIQYF. The CDR3, as DNA: TGTGCCAGCAGCTTGAGAGGAGCGGGGGGGGACATTCAGTACTTC.

The rearrangement uses TRBV7-9 and TRBJ2-5, with 8 bases that match TRBD1. Germline V gene sequence: CDR1 SEHNR, CDR2 FQNEAQ (reference sequence). The CDR3 has 17 amino acids. The V gene end was trimmed by 0 bases and the J gene end by 2 bases; junction bases not matched to a gene: 8. CDR3 in DNA: TGTGCCAGCAGCTTAGCGGGCCAGGGGGCTGTTCAAGAGACCCAGTACTTC. Encoded protein: CASSLAGQGAVQETQYF.

The chain employs TRBV3-1 and TRBJ1-2; 9 positions match TRBD1. The CDR3 sequence is 15 residues long. Germline lookup yields CDR1 LGHDT and CDR2 YNNKEL (reference sequence). Germline trimming cut 2 bases from V and 5 bases from J; bases unmatched to any gene: 6. In DNA form, the CDR3 reads TGTGCCAGCAGCCAAACACCGGGACAGGGTTATGGCTACACCTTC. Its translation is CASSQTPGQGYGYTF.

The J gene is TRBJ1-4, the V gene TRBV12-3 or TRBV12-4, with unresolved D. CDR3 length equals 13 residues. The ends were cut back, 6 bases at V and 8 bases at J, with 13 bases in the middle. The CDR3 nucleotides read TGTGCCAGCAGCGCCAAGACGCTGGAAAAACTGTTTTTT. This codes for CASSAKTLEKLFF.

Here the CDR3 reads CASSLVTNTDTQYF. As DNA, the CDR3 is TGTGCCAGCAGCTTAGTTACAAACACAGATACGCAGTATTTT. The chain has TRBV7-8 and TRBJ2-3, with unresolved D. Germline V gene data show CDR1 as SGHVS and CDR2 as FQNEAQ. The germline V and J ends were trimmed by 1 base and 2 bases, with 7 bases remaining between them. This CDR3 has 14 residues.

J is TRBJ1-2 and V is TRBV6-6, with 10 bases aligning to TRBD1. V gave up 6 bases and J gave up 2 bases; unmatched junction bases: 9. Germline values: CDR1 MNHNY, CDR2 SVGAGI (reference sequence). The CDR3 consists of 16 residues. The CDR3 region is CASSALPGQGNYGYTF. CDR3 bases: TGTGCCAGCAGCGCCCTTCCGGGACAGGGGAACTATGGCTACACCTTC.

CDR3 in amino acids: CASSIPLGDYGYTF. In DNA, the CDR3 is TGTGCCAGCAGCATCCCACTAGGGGACTATGGCTACACCTTC. This chain joins TRBV5-4 and TRBJ1-2; tentative D call: TRBD1 (5 bases). V was clipped by 4 bases and J by 3 bases, with 13 bases between them. The germline V gene encodes CDR1 SGHNT and CDR2 YYREEE (reference sequence). The CDR3 runs to 14 residues.

This sequence joins TRBV12-3 or TRBV12-4 and TRBJ2-5; D perhaps matches TRBD1 (5 bases). CDR3 length: 13 residues. V gave up 5 bases and J gave up 3 bases, with 10 bases separating them. In DNA form, the CDR3 reads TGTGCCAGCAGTGGGTCAGGGAAAGAGACCCAGTACTTC. Protein product: CASSGSGKETQYF.

The chain is built from TRBV24-1 and TRBJ2-5; 12 bases align to TRBD2. This CDR3 is built from 16 residues. The V segment lost 3 bases and the J segment 1 base; nucleotides outside the gene matches: 2. Germline CDR1 KGHDR, CDR2 SFDVKD. The CDR3 bases are TGTGCCACCAGTGATCCGACTAGCGGGGGCCAAGAGACCCAGTACTTC. This encodes CATSDPTSGGQETQYF.

A single count supports this clonotype. The CDR3 protein is CASSELTRNYGYTF. CDR3 bases: TGCGCCAGCAGCGAATTGACGCGAAACTATGGCTACACCTTC. This chain joins TRBV10-2 and TRBJ1-2; D remains unclear. In germline, CDR1 is WSHSY, CDR2 SAAADI. The CDR3 is made up of 14 amino acids. Trimming took 6 bases from V and 2 from J, leaving 13 bases between them.

This rearrangement joins TRBV10-3 to TRBJ1-1; D is perhaps TRBD1 (6 bases). Germline lookup yields CDR1 ENHRY and CDR2 SYGVKD. The V end lost 6 bases, the J end lost 4 bases, and 18 bases lay between the germline ends. The CDR3 has 15 residues. The CDR3 protein is CAIRDRIGKGTEAFF. Written as DNA, the CDR3 is TGTGCCATCAGAGACAGGATCGGCAAGGGCACTGAAGCTTTCTTT.

The chain couples TRBV20-1 to TRBJ1-1; perhaps TRBD1 as D (5 bases). CDR1 DFQATT and CDR2 SNEGSKA come from the germline V gene (reference sequence). V lost 0 bases and J 7 bases, leaving 15 bases between the germline ends. This CDR3 has 14 residues. CDR3 coding DNA: TGCAGTGCTAGAGAGGGAGGCAGGGAGAGTGAAGCTTTCTTT. Translating gives CSAREGGRESEAFF.